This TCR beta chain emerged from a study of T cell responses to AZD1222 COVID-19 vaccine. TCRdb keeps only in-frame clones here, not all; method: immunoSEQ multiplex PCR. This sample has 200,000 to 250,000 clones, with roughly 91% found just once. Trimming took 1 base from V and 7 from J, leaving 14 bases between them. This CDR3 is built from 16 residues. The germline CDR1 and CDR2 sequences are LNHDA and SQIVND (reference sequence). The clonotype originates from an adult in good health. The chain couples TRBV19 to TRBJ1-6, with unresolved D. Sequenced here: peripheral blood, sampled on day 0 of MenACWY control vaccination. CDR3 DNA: TGTGCCAGTAGTATAGTCGCCCCGGACGCAAATTCACCCCTCCACTTT. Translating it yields CASSIVAPDANSPLHF.